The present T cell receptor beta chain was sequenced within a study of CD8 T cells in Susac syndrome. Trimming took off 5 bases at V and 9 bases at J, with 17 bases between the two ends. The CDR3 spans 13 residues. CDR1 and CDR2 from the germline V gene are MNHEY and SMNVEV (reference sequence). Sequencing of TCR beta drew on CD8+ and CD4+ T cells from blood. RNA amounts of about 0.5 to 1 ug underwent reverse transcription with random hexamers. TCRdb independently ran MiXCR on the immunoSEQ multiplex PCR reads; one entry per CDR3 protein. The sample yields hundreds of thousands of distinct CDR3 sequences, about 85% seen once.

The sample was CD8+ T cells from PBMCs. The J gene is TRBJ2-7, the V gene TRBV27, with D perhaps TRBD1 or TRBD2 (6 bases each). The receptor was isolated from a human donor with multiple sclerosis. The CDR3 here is CASSPDGGQRQYF. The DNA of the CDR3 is TGTGCCAGCAGTCCCGATGGGGGGCAACGGCAGTACTTC.